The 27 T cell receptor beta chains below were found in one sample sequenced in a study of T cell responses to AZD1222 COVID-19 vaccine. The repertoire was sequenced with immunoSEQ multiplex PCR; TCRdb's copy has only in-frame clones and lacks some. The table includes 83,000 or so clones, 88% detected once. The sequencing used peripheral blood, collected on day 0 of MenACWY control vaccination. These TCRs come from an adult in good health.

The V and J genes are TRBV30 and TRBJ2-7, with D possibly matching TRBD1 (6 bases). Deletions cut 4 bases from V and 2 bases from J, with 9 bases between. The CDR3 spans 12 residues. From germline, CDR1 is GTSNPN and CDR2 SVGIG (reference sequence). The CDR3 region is CAWTRGPYEQYF. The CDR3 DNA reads TGTGCCTGGACCAGGGGTCCCTACGAGCAGTACTTC.

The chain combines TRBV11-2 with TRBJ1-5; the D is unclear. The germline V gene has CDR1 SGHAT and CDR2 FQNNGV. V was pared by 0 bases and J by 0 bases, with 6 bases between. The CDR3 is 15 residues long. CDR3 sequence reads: CASSLETYSNQPQHF. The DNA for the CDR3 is TGTGCCAGCAGCTTAGAAACGTATAGCAATCAGCCCCAGCATTTT.

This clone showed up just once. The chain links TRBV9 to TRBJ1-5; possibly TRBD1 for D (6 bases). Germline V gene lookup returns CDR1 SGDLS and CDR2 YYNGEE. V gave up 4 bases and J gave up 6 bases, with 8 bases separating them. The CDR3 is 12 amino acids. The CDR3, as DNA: TGTGCCAGCAGCAAGGGGGGTCAGCCCCAGCATTTT. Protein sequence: CASSKGGQPQHF.

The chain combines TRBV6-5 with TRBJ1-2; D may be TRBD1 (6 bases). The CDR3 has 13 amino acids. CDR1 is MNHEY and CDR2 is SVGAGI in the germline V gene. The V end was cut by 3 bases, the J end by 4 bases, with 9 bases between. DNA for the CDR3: TGTGCCAGCAGTTATACAGGGACCTATGGCTACACCTTC. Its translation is CASSYTGTYGYTF.

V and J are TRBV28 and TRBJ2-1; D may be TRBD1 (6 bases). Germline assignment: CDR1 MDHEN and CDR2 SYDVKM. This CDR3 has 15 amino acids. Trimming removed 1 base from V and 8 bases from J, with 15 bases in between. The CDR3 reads CASSLYQGSRDEQFF. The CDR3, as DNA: TGTGCCAGCAGTTTATATCAGGGGAGTCGCGATGAGCAGTTCTTC. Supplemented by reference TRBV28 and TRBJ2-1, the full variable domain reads DVKVTQSSRYLVKRTGEKVFLECVQDMDHENMFWYRQDPGLGLRLIYFSYDVKMKEKGDIPEGYSVSREKKERFSLILESASTNQTSMYLCASSLYQGSRDEQFFGPGTRLTVL.

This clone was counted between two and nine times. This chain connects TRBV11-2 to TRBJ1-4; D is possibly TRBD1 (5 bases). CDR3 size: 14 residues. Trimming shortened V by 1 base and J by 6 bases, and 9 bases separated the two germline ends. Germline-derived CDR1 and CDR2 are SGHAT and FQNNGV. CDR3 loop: CASSLGQGDEKLFF. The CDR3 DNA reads TGTGCCAGCAGCTTAGGGCAGGGTGATGAAAAACTGTTTTTT.

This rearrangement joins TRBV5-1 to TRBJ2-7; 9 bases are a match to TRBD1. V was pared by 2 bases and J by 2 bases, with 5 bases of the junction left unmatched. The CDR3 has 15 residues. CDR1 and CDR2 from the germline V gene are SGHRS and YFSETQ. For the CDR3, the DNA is TGCGCCAGCAGCTTACCCGGGACAGGGCCCTACGAGCAGTACTTC. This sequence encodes CASSLPGTGPYEQYF.

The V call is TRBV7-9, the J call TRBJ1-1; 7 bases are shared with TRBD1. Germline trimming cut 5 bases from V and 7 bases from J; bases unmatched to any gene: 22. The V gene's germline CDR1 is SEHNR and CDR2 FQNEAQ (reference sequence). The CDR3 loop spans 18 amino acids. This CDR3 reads CASSTRPRKLTGDGEAFF. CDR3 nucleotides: TGTGCCAGCAGCACCCGACCCCGTAAGCTCACAGGGGATGGTGAAGCTTTCTTT.

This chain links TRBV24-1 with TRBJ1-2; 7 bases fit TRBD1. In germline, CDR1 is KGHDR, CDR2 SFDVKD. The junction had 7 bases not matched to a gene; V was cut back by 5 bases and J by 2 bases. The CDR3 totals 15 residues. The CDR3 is CATSAGTVGNYGYTF. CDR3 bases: TGTGCCACCAGTGCTGGGACAGTGGGAAACTATGGCTACACCTTC.

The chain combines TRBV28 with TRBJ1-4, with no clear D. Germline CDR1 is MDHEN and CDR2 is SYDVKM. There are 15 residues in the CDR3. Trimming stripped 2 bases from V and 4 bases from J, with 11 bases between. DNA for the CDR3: TGTGCCAGCAGTTTAAAACGCTCTATTAATGAAAAACTGTTTTTT. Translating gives CASSLKRSINEKLFF.

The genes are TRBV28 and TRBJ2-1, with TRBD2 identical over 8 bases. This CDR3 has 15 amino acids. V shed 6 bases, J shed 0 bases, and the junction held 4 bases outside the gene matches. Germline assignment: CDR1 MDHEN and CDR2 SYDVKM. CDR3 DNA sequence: TGTGCCAGCAGGAGCAGCGGGAGCTCCTACAATGAGCAGTTCTTC. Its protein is CASRSSGSSYNEQFF. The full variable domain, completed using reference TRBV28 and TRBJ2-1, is DVKVTQSSRYLVKRTGEKVFLECVQDMDHENMFWYRQDPGLGLRLIYFSYDVKMKEKGDIPEGYSVSREKKERFSLILESASTNQTSMYLCASRSSGSSYNEQFFGPGTRLTVL.

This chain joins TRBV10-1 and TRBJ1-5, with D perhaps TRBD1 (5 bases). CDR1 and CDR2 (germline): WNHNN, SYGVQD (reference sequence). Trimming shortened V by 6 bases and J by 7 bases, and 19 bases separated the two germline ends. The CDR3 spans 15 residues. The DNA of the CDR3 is TGCGCCAGCAGGAAGACGGGGCGACCGCGCCAGCCCCAGCATTTT. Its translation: CASRKTGRPRQPQHF.

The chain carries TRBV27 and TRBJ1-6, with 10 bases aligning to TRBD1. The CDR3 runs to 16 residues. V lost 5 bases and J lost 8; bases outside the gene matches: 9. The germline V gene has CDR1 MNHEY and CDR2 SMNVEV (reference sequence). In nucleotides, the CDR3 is TGTGCCAGCAGTCCGCGACCGACAGGGGGCCATTCACCCCTCCACTTT. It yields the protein CASSPRPTGGHSPLHF.

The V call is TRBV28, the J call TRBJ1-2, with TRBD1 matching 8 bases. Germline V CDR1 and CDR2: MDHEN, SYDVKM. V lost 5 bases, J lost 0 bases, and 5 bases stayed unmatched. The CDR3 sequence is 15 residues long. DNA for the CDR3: TGTGCCAGCAGTACTCAGGGGGCGGCTAACTATGGCTACACCTTC. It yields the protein CASSTQGAANYGYTF.

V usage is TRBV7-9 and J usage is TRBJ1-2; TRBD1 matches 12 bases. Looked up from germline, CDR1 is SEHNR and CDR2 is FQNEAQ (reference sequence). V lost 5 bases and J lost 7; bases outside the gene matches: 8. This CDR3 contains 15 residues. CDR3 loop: CASSKPGQGAGGYTF. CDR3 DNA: TGTGCCAGCAGCAAACCGGGACAGGGGGCGGGTGGCTACACCTTC.

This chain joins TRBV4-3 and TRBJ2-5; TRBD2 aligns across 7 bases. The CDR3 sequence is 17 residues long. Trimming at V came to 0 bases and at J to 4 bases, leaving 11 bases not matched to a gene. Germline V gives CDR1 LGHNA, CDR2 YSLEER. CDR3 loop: CASSQEIGQGGLETQYF. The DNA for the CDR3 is TGCGCCAGCAGCCAAGAAATTGGTCAGGGAGGGTTAGAGACCCAGTACTTC.

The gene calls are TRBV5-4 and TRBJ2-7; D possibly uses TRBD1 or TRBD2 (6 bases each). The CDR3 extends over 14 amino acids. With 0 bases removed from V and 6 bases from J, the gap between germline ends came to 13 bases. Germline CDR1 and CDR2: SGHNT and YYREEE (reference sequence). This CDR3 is CASSLVIQGGEQYF. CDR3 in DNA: TGTGCCAGCAGCTTGGTCATACAGGGAGGCGAGCAGTACTTC.

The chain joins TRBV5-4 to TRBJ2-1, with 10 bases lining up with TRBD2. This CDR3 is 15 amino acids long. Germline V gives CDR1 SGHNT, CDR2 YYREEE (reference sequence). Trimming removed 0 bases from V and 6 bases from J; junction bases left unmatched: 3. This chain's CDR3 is CASSLDSGRANEQFF. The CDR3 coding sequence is TGTGCCAGCAGCTTGGACAGCGGGAGGGCCAATGAGCAGTTCTTC.

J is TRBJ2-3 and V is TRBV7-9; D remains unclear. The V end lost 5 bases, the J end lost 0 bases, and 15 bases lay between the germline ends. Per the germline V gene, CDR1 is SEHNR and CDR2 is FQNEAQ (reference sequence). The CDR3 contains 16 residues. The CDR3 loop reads CASSLHYQSSTDTQYF. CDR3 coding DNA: TGTGCCAGCAGCCTCCACTACCAGTCTAGCACAGATACGCAGTATTTT.

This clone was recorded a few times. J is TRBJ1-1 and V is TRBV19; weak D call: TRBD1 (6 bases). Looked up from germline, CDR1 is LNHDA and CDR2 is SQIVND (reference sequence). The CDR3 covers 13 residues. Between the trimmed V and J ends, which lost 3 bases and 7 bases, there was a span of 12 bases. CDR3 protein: CASSMGRGREAFF. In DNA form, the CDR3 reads TGTGCCAGTAGTATGGGCAGGGGCCGTGAAGCTTTCTTT.

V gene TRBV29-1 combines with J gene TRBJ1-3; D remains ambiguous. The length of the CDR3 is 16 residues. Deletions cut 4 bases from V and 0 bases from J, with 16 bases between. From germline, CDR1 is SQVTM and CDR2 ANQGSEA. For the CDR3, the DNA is TGCAGCGTTGCTAGTGGCAGCTCCCGCTCTGGAAACACCATATATTTT. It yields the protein CSVASGSSRSGNTIYF.

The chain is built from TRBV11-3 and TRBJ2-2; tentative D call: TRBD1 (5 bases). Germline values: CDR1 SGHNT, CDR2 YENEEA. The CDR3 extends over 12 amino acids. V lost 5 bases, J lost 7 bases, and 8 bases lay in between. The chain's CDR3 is CASSRGGGELFF. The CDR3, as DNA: TGTGCCAGCAGCAGGGGTGGCGGGGAGCTGTTTTTT.

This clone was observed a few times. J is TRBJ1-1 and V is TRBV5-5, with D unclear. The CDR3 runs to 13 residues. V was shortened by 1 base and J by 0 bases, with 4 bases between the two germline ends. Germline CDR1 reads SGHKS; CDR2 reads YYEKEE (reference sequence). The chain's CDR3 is CASSLQLNTEAFF. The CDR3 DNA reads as TGTGCCAGCAGCTTGCAGTTGAACACTGAAGCTTTCTTT.

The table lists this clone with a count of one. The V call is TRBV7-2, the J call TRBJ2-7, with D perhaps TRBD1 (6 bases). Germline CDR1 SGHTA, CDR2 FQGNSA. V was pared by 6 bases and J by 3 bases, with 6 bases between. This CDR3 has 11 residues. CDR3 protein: CASRDSYEQYF. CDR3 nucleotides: TGTGCCAGCAGGGACAGCTACGAGCAGTACTTC.

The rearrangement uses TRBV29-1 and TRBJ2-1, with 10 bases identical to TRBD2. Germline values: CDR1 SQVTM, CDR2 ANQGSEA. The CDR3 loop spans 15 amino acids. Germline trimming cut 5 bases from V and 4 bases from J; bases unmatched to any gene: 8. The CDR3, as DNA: TGCAGCGTTTCGAGGACTAGCGGCGTTTACAATGAGCAGTTCTTC. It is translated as CSVSRTSGVYNEQFF.

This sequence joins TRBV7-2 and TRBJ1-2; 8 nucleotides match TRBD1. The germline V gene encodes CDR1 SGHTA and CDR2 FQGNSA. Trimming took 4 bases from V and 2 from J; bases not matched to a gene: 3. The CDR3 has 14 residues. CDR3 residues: CASSSWTGNYGYTF. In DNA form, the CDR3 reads TGTGCCAGCAGCTCGTGGACAGGGAACTATGGCTACACCTTC.

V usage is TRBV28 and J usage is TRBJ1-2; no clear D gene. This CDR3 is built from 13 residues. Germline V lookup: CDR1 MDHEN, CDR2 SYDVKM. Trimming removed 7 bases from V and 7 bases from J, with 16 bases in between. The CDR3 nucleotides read TGTGCCAGCACCATACCGGGAGTTGGTGGCTACACCTTC. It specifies CASTIPGVGGYTF.